The source of this T cell receptor (beta chain) is a study of T cell repertoires in cytomegalovirus infection. Study-level information: CMV infection plus the matching HLA type was flagged by public TCR beta signatures.

Study-level points and caveats: Within the response measured ex vivo, HLA-C-restricted CMV-specific TCR beta clonotypes were dominant.

As regards this clonotype: The target antigen is unknown.

Each CDR3 protein gets one entry after TCRdb re-called the reads with MiXCR. Among about 490,000 distinct CDR3 sequences, about 25% were seen once, and the ten largest hold roughly an eighth. The CDR3 runs to 14 residues. Trimming took 3 bases from V and 10 from J; bases not matched to a gene: 6. Per germline, CDR1 SGHVS and CDR2 FQNEAQ. This clonotype originated in a human donor in good health (CMV status not recorded). Some clones in this sample may be carry-over from other donors' samples. The material sequenced was PBMCs. The chain recombines TRBV7-8 with TRBJ2-4; 10 bases map to TRBD1. The DNA for the CDR3 is TGTGCCAGCAGCTTCAGGGACAGGGGATCAATTCAGTACTTC. It is translated as CASSFRDRGSIQYF.